A selection of T cell receptor beta chains follows, all from one sample in a study of blood T cells in healthy people across ages. TCRdb processed the 5' RACE reads anew with MiXCR; each CDR3 protein has one entry. The sample has about 800,000 distinct CDR3 sequences; around a quarter are singletons. These data were likewise used in another study, on T cells of mothers and their children.

Sequencing was performed on blood. All receptors come from a boy aged 5-17 years in good health. Both conserved end residues are part of each CDR3. A D gene is named only where the DNA matches it firmly. Size values are once, few and many counts, or a class for expanded clones, and some rows have none.

v_gene: TRBV28; j_gene: TRBJ2-1; d_gene: -; abundance: -; CDR3nt: TGTGCCAGCAGTGGGGGGGCAACGAGGTTCAATGAGCAGTTCTTC; CDR3aa: CASSGGATRFNEQFF
v_gene: TRBV12-3/TRBV12-4; j_gene: TRBJ2-1; d_gene: TRBD2; abundance: -; CDR3nt: TGTGCCAGCAGTTCAGAGACTAGCGGGGTCCATGAGCAGTTCTTC; CDR3aa: CASSSETSGVHEQFF
v_gene: TRBV7-9; j_gene: TRBJ2-7; d_gene: -; abundance: -; CDR3nt: TGTGCCAGCAGGCTGGCCGTATTCGGAAGCGACGAGCAGTACTTC; CDR3aa: CASRLAVFGSDEQYF
v_gene: TRBV20-1; j_gene: TRBJ2-1; d_gene: -; abundance: -; CDR3nt: TGCAGTGCTAGAGATAAGCTCAATGAGCAGTTCTTC; CDR3aa: CSARDKLNEQFF
v_gene: TRBV6-1; j_gene: TRBJ2-3; d_gene: -; abundance: few; CDR3nt: TGTGCCAGCAGTGAAAGCGGAGATTCCACAGATACGCAGTATTTT; CDR3aa: CASSESGDSTDTQYF
v_gene: TRBV3-1; j_gene: TRBJ2-3; d_gene: TRBD1; abundance: -; CDR3nt: TGTGCCAGCAGGTTTCAGGGGGCGAAGGCAGATACGCAGTATTTT; CDR3aa: CASRFQGAKADTQYF
v_gene: TRBV4-3; j_gene: TRBJ2-5; d_gene: TRBD2; abundance: few; CDR3nt: TGCGCCAGCAGCCAAGAGTTCGCTAGCGGGAGGGAGGAGACCCAGTACTTC; CDR3aa: CASSQEFASGREETQYF
v_gene: TRBV6-5; j_gene: TRBJ2-5; d_gene: -; abundance: few; CDR3nt: TGTGCCAGCAGTTACTTATTTTCGAGGGAGCAAGAGACCCAGTACTTC; CDR3aa: CASSYLFSREQETQYF
v_gene: TRBV29-1; j_gene: TRBJ1-1; d_gene: -; abundance: -; CDR3nt: TGCAGCGTTGAAGAGGAACAGGGTATCATGAACACTGAAGCTTTCTTT; CDR3aa: CSVEEEQGIMNTEAFF
v_gene: TRBV27; j_gene: TRBJ2-5; d_gene: -; abundance: -; CDR3nt: TGTGCCAGCAGTTCCGACATCGGGCAAGAGACCCAGTACTTC; CDR3aa: CASSSDIGQETQYF
v_gene: TRBV5-5; j_gene: TRBJ1-1; d_gene: -; abundance: few; CDR3nt: TGTGCCAGCAGCTTGTTGGATCAAGCGAACACTGAAGCTTTCTTT; CDR3aa: CASSLLDQANTEAFF
v_gene: TRBV28; j_gene: TRBJ2-5; d_gene: TRBD1; abundance: -; CDR3nt: TGTGCCAGCAGTTTCTTCACAGGGGTGGGGGAGACCCAGTACTTC; CDR3aa: CASSFFTGVGETQYF
v_gene: TRBV28; j_gene: TRBJ2-7; d_gene: -; abundance: -; CDR3nt: TGTGCCAGCAGTTTAGTAGACAGCAAATTCTACGAGCAGTACTTC; CDR3aa: CASSLVDSKFYEQYF
v_gene: TRBV2; j_gene: TRBJ2-1; d_gene: -; abundance: few; CDR3nt: TGTGCCAGCACATCCGAGAGTTCCTACAATGAGCAGTTCTTC; CDR3aa: CASTSESSYNEQFF
v_gene: TRBV7-8; j_gene: TRBJ1-1; d_gene: -; abundance: -; CDR3nt: TGTGCCAGCAGCTTAGGGGCAGGGGCAAACACTGAAGCTTTCTTT; CDR3aa: CASSLGAGANTEAFF
v_gene: TRBV20-1; j_gene: TRBJ2-3; d_gene: -; abundance: few; CDR3nt: TGCAGTGCTAGAGCTTCAGATACGCAGTATTTT; CDR3aa: CSARASDTQYF
v_gene: TRBV7-2; j_gene: TRBJ2-7; d_gene: TRBD2; abundance: -; CDR3nt: TGTGCCAGCAGCTTAGTACTGGTTAGCGGGAACGAGCAGTACTTC; CDR3aa: CASSLVLVSGNEQYF
v_gene: TRBV20-1; j_gene: TRBJ1-1; d_gene: -; abundance: few; CDR3nt: TGCAGTGCACCGGGACACTTGAACACTGAAGCTTTCTTT; CDR3aa: CSAPGHLNTEAFF
v_gene: TRBV4-2; j_gene: TRBJ2-1; d_gene: -; abundance: many; CDR3nt: TGTGCCAGCAGCCAAGGGGTCTACAATGAGCAGTTCTTC; CDR3aa: CASSQGVYNEQFF
v_gene: TRBV29-1; j_gene: TRBJ2-4; d_gene: -; abundance: -; CDR3nt: TGCAGCGTTGATCCAGGGTCTAGGGAGTACTTC; CDR3aa: CSVDPGSREYF
v_gene: TRBV12-3/TRBV12-4; j_gene: TRBJ2-4; d_gene: -; abundance: -; CDR3nt: TGTGCCAGCAGCCACGGGACTTTTGAGGGGGCCAAAAACATTCAGTACTTC; CDR3aa: CASSHGTFEGAKNIQYF
v_gene: TRBV5-1; j_gene: TRBJ2-5; d_gene: -; abundance: -; CDR3nt: TGCGCCAGCAGCACCCGGGGCGCGGAGACCCAGTACTTC; CDR3aa: CASSTRGAETQYF
v_gene: TRBV28; j_gene: TRBJ1-5; d_gene: -; abundance: many; CDR3nt: TGTGCCAGCAGTTTAAATCAGCCCCAGCATTTT; CDR3aa: CASSLNQPQHF
v_gene: TRBV7-2; j_gene: TRBJ2-2; d_gene: TRBD2; abundance: -; CDR3nt: TGTGCCAGCAGGGCGGGACTAGCGGGGACCAGGGAGCTGTTTTTT; CDR3aa: CASRAGLAGTRELFF
v_gene: TRBV28; j_gene: TRBJ1-4; d_gene: TRBD1; abundance: few; CDR3nt: TGTGCCAGCATCACAGGGGGTCTTTTAGGAGGGAGTAATGAAAAACTGTTTTTT; CDR3aa: CASITGGLLGGSNEKLFF
v_gene: TRBV7-9; j_gene: TRBJ2-3; d_gene: TRBD2; abundance: -; CDR3nt: TGTGCCAGTAGCTTAGCGGGGCCTCAGTATTTT; CDR3aa: CASSLAGPQYF
v_gene: TRBV18; j_gene: TRBJ2-5; d_gene: TRBD1; abundance: -; CDR3nt: TGTGCCAGCTCACCTCAACAGGGGGTCCAAGAGACCCAGTACTTC; CDR3aa: CASSPQQGVQETQYF
v_gene: TRBV5-6; j_gene: TRBJ2-7; d_gene: -; abundance: few; CDR3nt: TGTGCCAGCAGCCGTAGCCCCGCGGGGAGCTACGAGCAGTACTTC; CDR3aa: CASSRSPAGSYEQYF
v_gene: TRBV6-5; j_gene: TRBJ2-1; d_gene: -; abundance: -; CDR3nt: TGTGCCAGCAGTTACTCACCGTACAATGGGCAGTTCTTC; CDR3aa: CASSYSPYNGQFF
v_gene: TRBV12-3/TRBV12-4; j_gene: TRBJ2-2; d_gene: TRBD2; abundance: few; CDR3nt: TGTGCCAGCAGTTCTCTCGGGGGGGCCACCGGGGAGCTGTTTTTT; CDR3aa: CASSSLGGATGELFF